The 2 T cell receptor beta chains below come from one sample, sequenced in a study of blood T cell repertoires in COVID-19. TCRdb keeps only in-frame clones here, not all; method: immunoSEQ multiplex PCR. The data show just over 95,000 clones, more than 75% seen once. The source material was peripheral blood. The origin of the receptors is a man older than 75 with acute or convalescent COVID-19.

The chain has TRBV19 and TRBJ2-1; 7 nucleotides match TRBD1. Per germline, CDR1 LNHDA and CDR2 SQIVND (reference sequence). The CDR3 loop spans 13 amino acids. V trimming: 0 bases; J trimming: 12 bases; junction bases outside the gene matches: 5. The CDR3 DNA reads TGTGCCAGTAGTATAGATCGGGACAGAAGGCAGTTCTTC. Translation gives CASSIDRDRRQFF.

This chain links TRBV12-3 or TRBV12-4 with TRBJ2-5; no firm D call. The CDR3 runs to 13 residues. V lost 5 bases, J lost 13 bases, and 20 bases lay in between. The CDR3 bases are TGTGCCAGCAGTGTCGAGATGGGCACCTCGAGGTACTTC. Translating gives CASSVEMGTSRYF.